The 16 T cell receptor beta chains below come from one sample, sequenced in a study of regulatory T cells in long-lasting Graves disease. Sequencing libraries for TCR beta were prepared with iRepertoire HTBI primers and Arm-PCR of CDR3 regions. TCRdb itself ran the multiplex PCR reads through MiXCR, one entry per CDR3 protein. Among almost 350,000 distinct CDR3 sequences listed, 20% were seen once. Time point noted: persistent/refractory GD, antithyroid drugs over 5 years with positive TRAb. From RNA extracted from PBMCs, the TCR library was made. This specimen consisted of peripheral blood mononuclear cells (PBMCs), obtained when the disease was refractory, from a patient treated with antithyroid drugs. The receptors were gathered from a female donor with Graves disease.

CDR3 in amino acids: CASSHIPTGTGELFF. The CDR3 coding sequence is TGCGCCAGCAGCCACATCCCCACAGGGACCGGGGAGCTGTTTTTT. The genes are TRBV5-1 and TRBJ2-2; possibly TRBD1 for D (6 bases). Trimming removed 4 bases from V and 5 bases from J, with 15 bases in between. Germline-derived CDR1 and CDR2 are SGHRS and YFSETQ. The CDR3 is made up of 15 amino acids.

The chain employs TRBV20-1 and TRBJ1-2; D ambiguous. Trimming took 6 bases from V and 4 from J, leaving 15 bases between them. CDR1 DFQATT and CDR2 SNEGSKA come from the germline V gene (reference sequence). The CDR3 is 13 residues long. As DNA, the CDR3 is TGCAGTGCCAAAGGTGGTTGGGCCTATGGCTACACCTTC. Protein sequence: CSAKGGWAYGYTF.

This clonotype was counted ten times or more. The chain links TRBV7-9 to TRBJ1-1, with unresolved D. The CDR3 length is 19 residues. In germline, CDR1 is SEHNR, CDR2 FQNEAQ (reference sequence). V lost 2 bases, J lost 0 bases, and 22 bases lay in between. CDR3 coding DNA: TGTGCCAGCAGCTTAAGGGTATACAGAGGGTCACTATTGAACACTGAAGCTTTCTTT. Translating it yields CASSLRVYRGSLLNTEAFF.

The J gene is TRBJ2-7, the V gene TRBV20-1, with 8 bases lining up with TRBD1. Germline V gene sequence: CDR1 DFQATT, CDR2 SNEGSKA (reference sequence). V trimming: 0 bases; J trimming: 3 bases; junction bases outside the gene matches: 7. The length of the CDR3 is 15 residues. DNA of the CDR3: TGCAGTGCTAGAGATCTGGGGACAGGCCTCTACGAGCAGTACTTC. Encoded protein: CSARDLGTGLYEQYF.

This clonotype was found many times. The chain links TRBV11-2 to TRBJ1-6; maybe TRBD1 (5 bases). CDR1 is SGHAT, CDR2 FQNNGV, per germline. The CDR3 runs 14 residues. The V end was cut by 5 bases, the J end by 8 bases, with 13 bases between. For the CDR3, the DNA is TGTGCCAGCAGCGTCATCGGGGGATATTCACCCCTCCACTTT. As protein: CASSVIGGYSPLHF.

J is TRBJ2-5 and V is TRBV3-1, with D maybe TRBD2 (6 bases). Deletions cut 0 bases from V and 3 bases from J, with 8 bases between. The CDR3 covers 14 residues. CDR1 LGHDT and CDR2 YNNKEL come from the germline V gene (reference sequence). In DNA form, the CDR3 reads TGTGCCAGCAGCCAAGAATTAGCGGAAGAGACCCAGTACTTC. It translates to CASSQELAEETQYF.

This chain links TRBV6-5 with TRBJ2-3; D is uncertain. The ends were cut back, 0 bases at V and 0 bases at J, with 10 bases in the middle. Germline-derived CDR1 and CDR2 are MNHEY and SVGAGI. This CDR3 is 16 amino acids long. CDR3 amino acids: CASSYSKGYSTDTQYF. The CDR3 DNA is TGTGCCAGCAGTTACTCAAAGGGTTACAGCACAGATACGCAGTATTTT.

Details on this clonotype: In this CDR3 the conserved last residue, phenylalanine or tryptophan, is missing, so a read error is likely. The gene calls are TRBV4-1 and TRBJ2-7; D possibly matches TRBD1 or TRBD2 (5 bases each). Looked up from germline, CDR1 is MGHRA and CDR2 is YSYEKL. The CDR3 length is 20 residues. The V gene lost 4 bases and the J gene lost 3 bases, with 31 bases spanning the gap. CDR3 in amino acids: CASSPYGPKGPNRDRYEQYL. CDR3 in DNA: TGCGCCAGCAGCCCTTACGGACCGAAGGGGCCGAATAGGGACCGCTACGAGCAGTACCTC.

The chain has TRBV7-2 and TRBJ1-1; D call uncertain. The CDR3 covers 14 residues. CDR1 and CDR2 from the germline V gene are SGHTA and FQGNSA. The ends were cut back, 3 bases at V and 2 bases at J, with 10 bases in the middle. CDR3 in DNA: TGTGCCAGCAGCTTCCCCGACAAAAACACTGAAGCTTTCTTT. Translated: CASSFPDKNTEAFF.

As concerns this clonotype: This sequence may be a read error, since a much larger clone differs from it by one base. This chain connects TRBV30 to TRBJ1-1; TRBD1 matches 8 bases. Per germline, CDR1 GTSNPN and CDR2 SVGIG (reference sequence). The CDR3 consists of 12 residues. For the CDR3, the DNA is TGTGCCTGGAGTGGGGACAGGAGGAAAGCTCTCTTT. Translated: CAWSGDRRKALF.

This clonotype showed up many times. This chain joins TRBV11-1 and TRBJ1-4; D is unresolved. Germline V lookup: CDR1 SGHAT, CDR2 FQDESV (reference sequence). V lost 6 bases and J lost 8, with 16 bases in between. CDR3 length: 14 amino acids. CDR3 DNA sequence: TGTGCCAGCAGTACAATCGGGGATGAAGAAAAACTGTTTTTT. It translates to CASSTIGDEEKLFF.

Many counts were recorded for this clonotype. The chain links TRBV11-2 to TRBJ1-2; no reliable D call. V lost 5 bases to trimming and J lost 6 bases, with 10 bases between them. Germline CDR1 reads SGHAT; CDR2 reads FQNNGV. The length of the CDR3 is 12 residues. The CDR3 here is CASSPSGDGYTF. CDR3 nucleotides: TGTGCCAGCAGCCCCTCCGGGGATGGCTACACCTTC.

V gene TRBV6-9 combines with J gene TRBJ1-1, with D possibly matching TRBD1 (5 bases). The V and J ends lost 3 bases and 10 bases respectively, with 15 bases between them. The germline CDR1 and CDR2 sequences are MNHGY and SVAAGI. The CDR3 is made up of 13 amino acids. CDR3 region: CASSYAGTRGAFF. DNA for the CDR3: TGTGCCAGCAGTTACGCCGGGACCAGAGGAGCTTTCTTT.

In nucleotides, the CDR3 is TGTGCCAGCTCACCAGGGGAGGGTCAGCCCCAGCATTTT. This codes for CASSPGEGQPQHF. The V and J genes are TRBV18 and TRBJ1-5; D remains ambiguous. Germline CDR1 reads KGHSH; CDR2 reads LQKENI. The V end lost 2 bases, the J end lost 6 bases, and 8 bases lay between the germline ends. This CDR3 has 13 residues.

About this clonotype: A much larger clone lies a single base off, so this may be a read error. The V and J genes are TRBV28 and TRBJ1-2, with 9 bases that match TRBD1. CDR1 is MDHEN, CDR2 SYDVKM, per germline. CDR3 length equals 13 residues. CDR3: CAGSTGGGYGYTF. The CDR3 bases are TGTGCCGGCAGTACAGGGGGCGGCTATGGCTACACCTTC.

Only one count was recorded for this clonotype. A much larger clone lies a single base off, so this may be a read error. The chain combines TRBV7-9 with TRBJ2-7; D tentatively fits TRBD1 or TRBD2 (5 bases each). Germline CDR1 SEHNR, CDR2 FQNEAQ (reference sequence). V shed 4 bases and J shed 2 bases, with 15 bases lying between them. The CDR3 runs 15 residues. The CDR3 loop reads CASSYGGTEPYEQYF. DNA for the CDR3: TGTGCCAGCAGCTACGGTGGGACGGAGCCCTACGAGCAGTACTTC.